The text below deals with one T cell receptor beta chain. What it binds is not known. The TCR beta CDR3 regions underwent amplification using RNA transcripts as the source. Primed by the HTBI set, a first-round RT-PCR was run on the TCR CDR3. TCRdb used MiXCR to reprocess the multiplex PCR reads, holding one entry per CDR3 protein. The data show fewer than 650,000 distinct CDR3 sequences, around 13% seen once. These data are taken from a study of T cells in Graves' hyperthyroidism and ophthalmopathy. Study observations and caveats: A median roughly six months before onset, the model predicted ophthalmopathy.

Disease duration under 2 months; hyperthyroidism patients were aged 18 to 65. Used for diagnoses were clinical symptoms, serum thyroxine and TRAb, thyroid ultrasound and orbital computed tomography. The PBMCs had their origin in 10 ml of fresh peripheral blood. The germline V gene encodes CDR1 KGHDR and CDR2 SFDVKD. Deletions cut 10 bases from V and 6 bases from J, with 17 bases between. This CDR3 is 13 amino acids long. Sequenced input: blood. This clonotype was sampled from a middle-aged woman with Graves' hyperthyroidism. The chain links TRBV24-1 to TRBJ1-1, with D possibly being TRBD1 (6 bases). CDR3 protein: CATTTRRGPEAFF. CDR3 sequence (DNA): TGTGCCACGACCACGCGCAGGGGCCCTGAAGCTTTCTTT.